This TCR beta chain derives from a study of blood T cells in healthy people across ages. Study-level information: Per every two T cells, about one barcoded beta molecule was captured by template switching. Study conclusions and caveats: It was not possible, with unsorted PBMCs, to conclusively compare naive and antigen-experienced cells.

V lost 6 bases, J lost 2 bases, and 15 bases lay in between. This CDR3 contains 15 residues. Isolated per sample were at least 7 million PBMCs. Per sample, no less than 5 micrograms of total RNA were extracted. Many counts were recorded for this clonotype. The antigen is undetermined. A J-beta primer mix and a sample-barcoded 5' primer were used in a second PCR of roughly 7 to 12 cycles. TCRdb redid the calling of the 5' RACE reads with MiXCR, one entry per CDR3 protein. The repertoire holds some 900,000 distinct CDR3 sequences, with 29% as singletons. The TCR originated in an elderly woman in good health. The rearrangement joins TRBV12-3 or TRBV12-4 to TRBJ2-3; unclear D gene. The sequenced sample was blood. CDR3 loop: CASSGRGLLTDTQYF. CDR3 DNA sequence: TGTGCCAGCAGCGGGCGCGGTCTCCTCACAGATACGCAGTATTTT.